Below, one T cell receptor (beta chain) is given with its context. The target antigen is unknown. V gave up 0 bases and J gave up 5 bases; unmatched junction bases: 7. Germline CDR1 LGHNA, CDR2 YNFKEQ. CDR3 size: 16 residues. The data stem from a study of cytomegalovirus exposure and HLA in healthy donors. Whole-study findings and limits: Later analysis showed most CMV-associated TCR beta chains appearing HLA-restricted. In an earlier analysis, most TCR beta V segments were productive about 90% or about 30% of the time. Rare TCR sequences dominated, though some public TCRs recurred in many donors. The study listed roughly 160 cytomegalovirus-associated TCR beta chains.

The study ran its PCR with 60 Vbeta and 13 Jbeta primers. Libraries were prepared by immunoSEQ multiplex PCR; TCRdb keeps only in-frame clonotypes and omits some of them. The sample yields over 70,000 clones, about 77% seen once. Source material: PBMCs. This rearrangement joins TRBV4-2 to TRBJ2-5; 9 bases map to TRBD2. This sequence originates from a male donor in good health and CMV-seropositive. The CDR3 DNA sequence: TGTGCCAGCAGCCAAGATTCTAATAGCGGGAGTGAGACCCAGTACTTC. This sequence encodes CASSQDSNSGSETQYF.